The 6 T cell receptor beta chains below come from one sample, sequenced in a study of vaccination effects on CD4 cells after COVID-19. No antigen has been identified for these receptors. Assay: immunoSEQ multiplex PCR; the TCRdb copy retains only in-frame clones and omits some. The profile covers 70,000 or so clones, with about 69% appearing a single time and around 5% taken by the ten largest. Sequencing was preceded by expansion of antigen-specific CD4+ T cells with viral peptide pools in the ViraFEST assay. CD4+ T cell isolation took place after about 11 days of culture. By PCR, the person was confirmed to have had SARS-CoV-2 infection between March and December 2020. The sample here was CD4+ T cells from PBMCs cultured with HIV peptides, taken before COVID-19 vaccination. Subset meaning: HIV-1 Nef peptide pool negative control/reference culture. These receptors all stem from a human donor who had a prior SARS-CoV-2 infection.

V and J are TRBV7-2 and TRBJ1-2; the D gene is possibly TRBD1 (6 bases). CDR3 length: 13 amino acids. CDR1 and CDR2 (germline): SGHTA, FQGNSA. V lost 3 bases, J lost 8 bases, and 13 bases lay in between. CDR3 region: CASSFRDTGGYTF. The CDR3 region has the DNA TGTGCCAGCAGCTTTCGGGACACGGGGGGCTACACCTTC.

This clone has a handful of counts. This rearrangement joins TRBV5-1 to TRBJ2-2, with D perhaps TRBD2 (6 bases). The germline CDR1 and CDR2 sequences are SGHRS and YFSETQ. V was clipped by 4 bases and J by 2 bases, with 9 bases between them. The CDR3 spans 14 residues. The CDR3 DNA follows: TGCGCCAGCAGCCAGGACTACAACACCGGGGAGCTGTTTTTT. The encoded protein is CASSQDYNTGELFF.

The chain carries TRBV4-2 and TRBJ1-2; no definite D call. This CDR3 contains 15 residues. In germline, CDR1 is LGHNA, CDR2 YNFKEQ. Deletions cut 4 bases from V and 4 bases from J, with 16 bases between. As DNA, the CDR3 is TGTGCCAGCAGCCGAGATAGCCTAGGGTTCTATGGCTACACCTTC. This codes for CASSRDSLGFYGYTF.

The V and J genes are TRBV24-1 and TRBJ2-3, with 9 nucleotides matching TRBD2. Germline V gene sequence: CDR1 KGHDR, CDR2 SFDVKD. The CDR3 contains 14 residues. Unmatched junction bases numbered 10, after V lost 9 bases and J lost 7 bases. DNA of the CDR3: TGTGCCACCGGTAAGACTAGCGGCCCTCATACGCAGTATTTT. Protein: CATGKTSGPHTQYF.

This chain uses TRBV5-8 with TRBJ2-5; D is uncertain. The germline V gene has CDR1 SGHTS and CDR2 YDEGEE. There are 14 residues in the CDR3. The V and J ends lost 2 bases and 4 bases respectively, with 12 bases between them. As DNA, the CDR3 is TGTGCCAGCAGCTTCGGTCCAGGCGGAGAGACCCAGTACTTC. It encodes CASSFGPGGETQYF.

The J gene is TRBJ2-2, the V gene TRBV11-2, with D possibly matching TRBD2 (7 bases). Between the trimmed V and J ends, which lost 5 bases and 5 bases, there was a span of 15 bases. Germline V gene lookup returns CDR1 SGHAT and CDR2 FQNNGV. This CDR3 is 15 amino acids long. The CDR3 DNA sequence: TGTGCCAGCAGCACCCGTGAGGGGGGGACCGGGGAGCTGTTTTTT. Encoded protein: CASSTREGGTGELFF.